Shown below are 28 T cell receptor beta chains from a single sample sequenced in a study of T cells in Graves' hyperthyroidism and ophthalmopathy. TCR beta CDR3 sequences were amplified from RNA transcripts. RT-PCR in the first round (using the HTBI primer set) targeted the TCR CDR3. TCRdb reanalysed the multiplex PCR reads using MiXCR and keeps one entry per CDR3 protein. The sample has 700,000 or so distinct CDR3 sequences; about 16% are singletons. Source material: blood. The receptors derive from a man aged 18 to 35 with Graves' hyperthyroidism.

This clonotype appeared once. The rearrangement uses TRBV9 and TRBJ1-6; D possibly corresponds to TRBD1 (5 bases). Looked up from germline, CDR1 is SGDLS and CDR2 is YYNGEE. Trimming removed 0 bases at V and 5 bases at J, with 9 bases between. This CDR3 contains 15 residues. CDR3 amino acids: CASSVAAGNNSPLHF. CDR3 coding DNA: TGTGCCAGCAGCGTAGCGGCAGGGAATAATTCACCCCTCCACTTT.

This clonotype has ten or more counts. The chain links TRBV18 to TRBJ2-7; D uncertain. The germline V gene has CDR1 KGHSH and CDR2 LQKENI. V lost 3 bases to trimming and J lost 4 bases, with 10 bases between them. CDR3 length: 13 residues. The CDR3 protein is CASSPQAPYEQYF. The CDR3 DNA sequence: TGTGCCAGCTCACCGCAAGCCCCTTACGAGCAGTACTTC.

Many counts were recorded for this clonotype. The V call is TRBV2, the J call TRBJ2-7, with 13 bases fitting TRBD2. The CDR3 has 13 residues. Trimming took 5 bases from V and 6 from J; bases not matched to a gene: 1. Germline V CDR1 and CDR2: SNHLY, FYNNEI. The CDR3 spells CASSWTSGGEQYF. CDR3 nucleotide sequence: TGTGCCAGCAGTTGGACTAGCGGGGGCGAGCAGTACTTC.

J is TRBJ2-6 and V is TRBV7-9; D is undetermined. The CDR3 length is 13 residues. V was trimmed by 10 bases and J by 0 bases, leaving 7 bases between them. Germline V gives CDR1 SEHNR, CDR2 FQNEAQ (reference sequence). CDR3 residues: CATSISGANVLTF. CDR3 coding DNA: TGTGCCACCTCTATCTCTGGGGCCAACGTCCTGACTTTC.

The rearrangement links TRBV12-3 or TRBV12-4 to TRBJ2-7; 9 bases map to TRBD2. V was pared by 4 bases and J by 3 bases, with 7 bases of the junction left unmatched. The CDR3 covers 15 residues. CDR3: CASSSGGRVLYEQYF. CDR3 DNA: TGTGCCAGCAGTTCGGGCGGGAGGGTTCTCTACGAGCAGTACTTC.

The table lists this clonotype with many counts. The rearrangement uses TRBV11-2 and TRBJ2-2; D gene ambiguous. The germline V gene encodes CDR1 SGHAT and CDR2 FQNNGV. CDR3 length: 14 amino acids. The V gene lost 2 bases and the J gene lost 4 bases, with 8 bases spanning the gap. The DNA for the CDR3 is TGTGCCAGCAGCTTACTCCACGTCACCGGGGAGCTGTTTTTT. It translates to CASSLLHVTGELFF.

This clonotype was seen a few times. V is TRBV30 and J is TRBJ1-2; D uncertain. The CDR3 runs to 11 residues. V was cut by 3 bases and J by 7 bases, with 9 bases left in between. Germline lookup yields CDR1 GTSNPN and CDR2 SVGIG (reference sequence). Here the CDR3 reads CAWSHAVGYTF. The CDR3 region has the DNA TGTGCCTGGAGCCACGCTGTTGGCTACACCTTC.

There are many counts of this clonotype. This chain uses TRBV7-9 with TRBJ1-2; no definite D call. This CDR3 contains 16 residues. V dropped 5 bases and J dropped 2 bases, with 18 bases sitting between them. Germline assignment: CDR1 SEHNR and CDR2 FQNEAQ (reference sequence). In nucleotides, the CDR3 is TGTGCCAGCAGCACCTACGACAACCCACTAAACTATGGCTACACCTTC. Protein sequence: CASSTYDNPLNYGYTF.

The V gene is TRBV20-1, the J gene TRBJ2-1; 9 bases fit TRBD2. This CDR3 has 20 residues. Germline V gene sequence: CDR1 DFQATT, CDR2 SNEGSKA (reference sequence). V lost 6 bases and J lost 5; bases outside the gene matches: 26. The CDR3: CSAPTETSGFYIGRDNEQFF. CDR3 DNA sequence: TGCAGTGCCCCCACTGAGACTAGCGGCTTTTACATTGGTAGAGACAATGAGCAGTTCTTC.

In its sample, this clonotype was seen a few times. This chain links TRBV7-9 with TRBJ2-1; the match to TRBD2 covers 7 bases. V was clipped by 3 bases and J by 7 bases; unmatched bases: 9. The CDR3 runs to 15 residues. From germline, CDR1 is SEHNR and CDR2 FQNEAQ (reference sequence). The CDR3 sequence: CASSFMTSPGNEQFF. As DNA, the CDR3 is TGTGCCAGCAGCTTCATGACTAGCCCAGGGAATGAGCAGTTCTTC.

Details on this clonotype: The conserved phenylalanine or tryptophan normally closing the CDR3 is absent here, so this likely arose from a read error. The J gene is TRBJ2-1, the V gene TRBV7-2; a weak D match, TRBD2 (6 bases). The CDR3 has 16 amino acids. Germline CDR1 and CDR2: SGHTA and FQGNSA. Trimming cost V 1 base and J 2 bases, with 12 bases left between them. CDR3: CASSLGIGSPYNEQFL. The CDR3 region has the DNA TGTGCCAGCAGCTTAGGGATCGGGAGCCCCTACAATGAGCAGTTCCTC.

This clonotype showed up just a few times. The chain has TRBV7-2 and TRBJ2-2; 8 bases line up with TRBD2. The CDR3 loop spans 15 amino acids. Germline lookup yields CDR1 SGHTA and CDR2 FQGNSA. Germline trimming cut 5 bases from V and 3 bases from J; bases unmatched to any gene: 5. The CDR3: CASSKLAAHTGELFF. The CDR3 DNA is TGTGCCAGCAGCAAACTAGCGGCCCACACCGGGGAGCTGTTTTTT.

This clonotype was counted at least ten times. This sequence joins TRBV24-1 and TRBJ2-2; D unclear. The CDR3 length is 15 residues. The V gene's germline CDR1 is KGHDR and CDR2 SFDVKD. V lost 1 base to trimming and J lost 1 base, with 6 bases between them. CDR3 in DNA: TGTGCCACCAGTGATTTAAGAGTGAACACCGGGGAGCTGTTTTTT. As protein: CATSDLRVNTGELFF.

This clonotype came up many times. The V gene is TRBV28, the J gene TRBJ2-7; weak D call: TRBD1 (6 bases). V was trimmed by 3 bases and J by 2 bases, leaving 8 bases between them. The CDR3 contains 13 residues. Germline V gives CDR1 MDHEN, CDR2 SYDVKM. The CDR3 bases are TGTGCCAGCAGTTTCACAGGGCCCTACGAGCAGTACTTC. This sequence encodes CASSFTGPYEQYF. The variable domain in full, with the rest retrieved from reference TRBV28 and TRBJ2-7, is DVKVTQSSRYLVKRTGEKVFLECVQDMDHENMFWYRQDPGLGLRLIYFSYDVKMKEKGDIPEGYSVSREKKERFSLILESASTNQTSMYLCASSFTGPYEQYFGPGTRLTVT.

This clonotype was detected a few times. The chain carries TRBV7-9 and TRBJ2-4; D uncertain. The CDR3 length is 13 residues. With 11 bases removed from V and 0 bases from J, the gap between germline ends came to 11 bases. Germline assignment: CDR1 SEHNR and CDR2 FQNEAQ (reference sequence). The CDR3 sequence: CAPPTVAKNIQYF. CDR3 DNA sequence: TGTGCCCCACCGACCGTAGCCAAAAACATTCAGTACTTC.

This clonotype appeared many times. The chain couples TRBV27 to TRBJ2-7, with D perhaps TRBD2 (6 bases). CDR1 MNHEY and CDR2 SMNVEV come from the germline V gene (reference sequence). Deletions cut 6 bases from V and 2 bases from J, with 11 bases between. This CDR3 has 13 amino acids. CDR3 nucleotides: TGTGCCAGCAGATCGGGACTTACCTACGAGCAGTACTTC. This translates into CASRSGLTYEQYF.

The chain combines TRBV3-1 with TRBJ2-7, with 8 bases fitting TRBD2. Unmatched junction bases numbered 13, after V lost 3 bases and J lost 3 bases. There are 17 residues in the CDR3. Per germline, CDR1 LGHDT and CDR2 YNNKEL (reference sequence). CDR3 nucleotide sequence: TGTGCCAGCAGCCATTATTTAGAAGCGGGGGCAGACTACGAGCAGTACTTC. Amino acid sequence: CASSHYLEAGADYEQYF.

Only a few counts were recorded for this clonotype. This rearrangement joins TRBV20-1 to TRBJ2-1; 12 bases match TRBD2. The V gene end was trimmed by 8 bases and the J gene end by 7 bases; junction bases not matched to a gene: 6. This CDR3 comprises 13 residues. The germline CDR1 and CDR2 sequences are DFQATT and SNEGSKA (reference sequence). The CDR3 region has the DNA TGCAGTTACCAACTAGCGGGAGGAAATGAGCAGTTCTTC. Its translation is CSYQLAGGNEQFF.

The CDR3 DNA reads as TGTGCCAGCAGTCGGACTAGCCCTAGCACAGATACGCAGTATTTT. It yields the protein CASSRTSPSTDTQYF. The genes are TRBV2 and TRBJ2-3; 8 nucleotides align to TRBD2. Unmatched junction bases numbered 4, after V lost 5 bases and J lost 0 bases. CDR3 length: 15 amino acids. CDR1 is SNHLY and CDR2 is FYNNEI in the germline V gene.

This clonotype was seen ten or more times. This chain links TRBV28 with TRBJ2-1, with D possibly TRBD1 on 6 matching bases. Germline CDR1 MDHEN, CDR2 SYDVKM. Trimming pared 6 bases from V and 6 bases from J, leaving 12 bases between. The CDR3 is 13 residues long. CDR3 DNA sequence: TGTGCCAGCAGGGTCAGGGGTATCAATGAGCAGTTCTTC. This gives the protein CASRVRGINEQFF.

In its sample, this clonotype was seen a few times. The V call is TRBV19, the J call TRBJ2-1; 8 bases agree with TRBD1. Germline V gene sequence: CDR1 LNHDA, CDR2 SQIVND (reference sequence). Trimming at V came to 3 bases and at J to 7 bases, leaving 8 bases not matched to a gene. This CDR3 comprises 15 residues. CDR3 sequence: CASSIVTGDINEQFF. The DNA of the CDR3 is TGTGCCAGTAGTATCGTGACAGGGGACATTAATGAGCAGTTCTTC.

This clonotype was observed a few times. The chain carries TRBV4-3 and TRBJ2-5, with 7 positions matching TRBD1. The CDR3 is 15 amino acids. Per germline, CDR1 LGHNA and CDR2 YSLEER. V shed 1 base and J 2 bases; nucleotides not matched to a gene: 4. CDR3 DNA: TGCGCCAGCAGCCAAGGCCGGGACAGTCAAGAGACCCAGTACTTC. It specifies CASSQGRDSQETQYF.

V usage is TRBV3-1 and J usage is TRBJ2-6, with D possibly matching TRBD2 (5 bases). Trimming took 6 bases from V and 4 from J, leaving 19 bases between them. The CDR3 contains 17 residues. Per the germline V gene, CDR1 is LGHDT and CDR2 is YNNKEL (reference sequence). This CDR3 reads CASREGIGFTGANVLTF. The CDR3 nucleotides are TGTGCCAGCAGAGAGGGTATAGGGTTCACCGGGGCCAACGTCCTGACTTTC.

This chain links TRBV20-1 with TRBJ2-2; D uncertain. The CDR3 sequence is 11 residues long. Trimming pared 3 bases from V and 7 bases from J, leaving 6 bases between. In germline, CDR1 is DFQATT, CDR2 SNEGSKA (reference sequence). CDR3 in amino acids: CSARGVGELFF. Written as DNA, the CDR3 is TGCAGTGCTAGGGGCGTCGGGGAGCTGTTTTTT.

This rearrangement joins TRBV20-1 to TRBJ2-7; D might be TRBD1 or TRBD2, each matching 5 bases. This CDR3 has 13 amino acids. Germline V gene sequence: CDR1 DFQATT, CDR2 SNEGSKA (reference sequence). Trimming removed 1 base from V and 2 bases from J, with 9 bases in between. The DNA of the CDR3 is TGCAGTGCTAGAGTCGAGGGGACCTACGAGCAGTACTTC. Residues: CSARVEGTYEQYF.

This clonotype has only one observation. The V and J genes are TRBV5-5 and TRBJ2-2; D uncertain. The V end was cut by 0 bases, the J end by 0 bases, with 6 bases between. Germline V CDR1 and CDR2: SGHKS, YYEKEE (reference sequence). The CDR3 extends over 15 amino acids. CDR3 loop: CASSLEGSNTGELFF. The CDR3, as DNA: TGTGCCAGCAGCTTGGAGGGCTCGAACACCGGGGAGCTGTTTTTT.

This clonotype was observed at least ten times. This rearrangement joins TRBV28 to TRBJ2-3, with TRBD2 identical over 7 bases. V dropped 8 bases and J dropped 1; count of bases not matched to a gene: 6. There are 14 residues in the CDR3. Germline values: CDR1 MDHEN, CDR2 SYDVKM. This CDR3 is CASHLAGGTDTQYF. CDR3 bases: TGTGCCAGCCATTTAGCGGGCGGCACAGATACGCAGTATTTT.

A few counts support this clonotype. CDR3 sequence: CASRKTKEGPYEQYF. The CDR3 bases are TGCGCCAGCAGGAAGACGAAAGAGGGCCCCTACGAGCAGTACTTC. This sequence joins TRBV5-1 and TRBJ2-7, with D possibly TRBD2 on 5 matching bases. The CDR3 is made up of 15 amino acids. V shed 5 bases and J shed 2 bases, with 17 bases lying between them. In germline, CDR1 is SGHRS, CDR2 YFSETQ. Full variable domain (rest looked up from reference TRBV5-1 and TRBJ2-7): KAGVTQTPRYLIKTRGQQVTLSCSPISGHRSVSWYQQTPGQGLQFLFEYFSETQRNKGNFPGRFSGRQFSNSRSEMNVSTLELGDSALYLCASRKTKEGPYEQYFGPGTRLTVT.